This T cell receptor beta chain is drawn from a study of cytomegalovirus exposure and HLA in healthy donors. Study-level findings and limits: The classifier was said to identify cytomegalovirus status with high specificity and sensitivity.

The germline V gene has CDR1 KGHSH and CDR2 LQKENI. CDR3 length equals 13 residues. V lost 6 bases, J lost 5 bases, and 13 bases lay in between. Using immunoSEQ multiplex PCR, the repertoire was profiled, and TCRdb retains in-frame clones only, with some absent. The repertoire consists of around 130,000 clones, with roughly 84% occurring once and the leading ten covering roughly 1.9%. Turning to this clone: Its antigen is undetermined.

The donors were in the approximately 130-subject validation cohort, distinct from the approximately 700-subject first cohort. Sequencing used PBMCs. This sequence originates from a woman in her twenties or thirties in good health and CMV-seronegative. The V call is TRBV18, the J call TRBJ2-5; possible D gene TRBD2, 5 bases. Here the CDR3 DNA reads TGTGCCAGCTCGCAGGAGGAGGACGAGACCCAGTACTTC. This encodes CASSQEEDETQYF.